This T cell receptor beta chain was obtained from a study of cytomegalovirus exposure and HLA in healthy donors. Study-wide results and caveats: Per a later analysis, about 17,000 TCR beta sequences showed association with HLA alleles at 0.05 false discovery rate. A later analysis linked a missense DCLRE1C variant to TCR beta V- and J-gene trimming.

V shed 5 bases and J shed 7 bases, with 15 bases lying between them. From germline, CDR1 is LNHNV and CDR2 YYDKDF (reference sequence). The length of the CDR3 is 15 residues. This PCR relied on a set of 60 Vbeta primers and 13 Jbeta primers. Assay: immunoSEQ multiplex PCR; the TCRdb copy retains only in-frame clones and omits some. The repertoire holds around 150,000 clones, with under 80% as singletons. To note about this clone: As yet, its antigen is unknown.

The chain employs TRBV15 and TRBJ1-6; D is undetermined. This TCR came from a male donor in good health and CMV-seronegative. Sequencing used PBMCs. The CDR3 DNA reads TGTGCCACCAGCCTCCTAGCGGACTACAATTCACCCCTCCACTTT. As protein: CATSLLADYNSPLHF.